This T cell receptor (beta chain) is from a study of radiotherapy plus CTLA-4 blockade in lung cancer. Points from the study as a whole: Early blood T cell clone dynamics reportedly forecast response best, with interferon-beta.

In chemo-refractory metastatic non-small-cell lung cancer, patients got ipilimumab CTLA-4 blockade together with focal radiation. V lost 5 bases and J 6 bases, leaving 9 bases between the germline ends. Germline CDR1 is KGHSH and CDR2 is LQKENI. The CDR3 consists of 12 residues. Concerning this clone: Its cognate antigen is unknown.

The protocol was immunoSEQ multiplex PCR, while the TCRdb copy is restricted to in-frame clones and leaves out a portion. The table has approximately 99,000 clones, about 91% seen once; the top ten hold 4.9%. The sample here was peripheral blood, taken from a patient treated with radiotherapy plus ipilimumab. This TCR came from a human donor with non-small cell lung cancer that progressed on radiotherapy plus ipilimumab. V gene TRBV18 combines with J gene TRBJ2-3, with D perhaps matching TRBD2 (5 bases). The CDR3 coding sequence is TGTGCCAGCTCAGGACCGGGGGATACGCAGTATTTT. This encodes CASSGPGDTQYF.